This T cell receptor (beta chain) emerged from a study of vaccination effects on CD4 cells after COVID-19. Whole-study context: After the second dose, samples were taken at median day 72.

Antigen-specific CD4+ T cells were expanded with viral peptide pools in the ViraFEST assay before sequencing. Culturing for 9 to 10 days preceded CD4+ T cell isolation. Participants were given two doses of BNT162b2 or mRNA-1273 vaccine. Having tested negative for nucleocapsid antibodies, the vaccine recipients showed no prior SARS-CoV-2 infection. Germline V gives CDR1 MNHEY, CDR2 SVGAGI. The CDR3 consists of 13 residues. Trimming removed 8 bases at V and 3 bases at J, with 10 bases between. On this clone itself: Its antigen is not known.

Data came from immunoSEQ multiplex PCR; TCRdb stores just in-frame clones and leaves some out. Of 40,000 to 50,000 clones in the sample, around 80% are singletons; the top ten hold approximately 15%. The V gene is TRBV6-5, the J gene TRBJ1-4, with D possibly TRBD1 on 6 matching bases. This material consisted of CD4+ T cells from PBMCs cultured with HCoV-OC43 spike peptides, taken after COVID-19 vaccination. Sample subset: HCoV-OC43 spike overlapping peptide pool stimulation. This TCR was sampled from a human donor who received a COVID-19 vaccine. The CDR3 loop is CASGGLANEKLFF. Written as DNA, the CDR3 is TGTGCCAGCGGGGGGCTGGCTAATGAAAAACTGTTTTTT.